The 9 T cell receptor beta chains below come from one sample, sequenced in a study of T-cell memory formation after mild COVID-19. TCRdb redid the calling of the 5' RACE reads with MiXCR, one entry per CDR3 protein. This sample has 390,000 or so distinct CDR3 sequences; more than 15% occur once, and the top ten carry 20% to 25%. The sequencing sample was made of PBMCs or a T cell subset sorted from them (not recorded which). Receptors were obtained from a man between 18 and 35 years old who had mild COVID-19 (a few samples of this study predate the infection). Cell type and time point are not known.

There are many counts of this clonotype. J is TRBJ2-7 and V is TRBV18; 9 positions agree with TRBD1. CDR1 is KGHSH, CDR2 LQKENI, per germline. V lost 0 bases, J lost 8 bases, and 2 bases stayed unmatched. The CDR3 sequence is 13 residues long. CDR3 sequence: CASSPPGQGQQYV. CDR3 bases: TGTGCCAGCTCACCACCGGGACAGGGACAGCAGTACGTC.

This clonotype was recorded a few times. This chain uses TRBV5-1 with TRBJ2-1; TRBD1 aligns across 8 bases. J was trimmed by 9 bases and V by 4 bases; bases with no gene match: 9. Per germline, CDR1 SGHRS and CDR2 YFSETQ. This CDR3 is built from 14 residues. The CDR3 loop is CASSGRTGIGEQFF. For the CDR3, the DNA is TGCGCCAGCAGCGGACGGACAGGGATTGGTGAGCAGTTCTTC.

This clonotype has only a few counts. V usage is TRBV5-1 and J usage is TRBJ2-2; no clear D gene. Trimming left V 2 bases short and J 4 bases short, with 12 bases between. The CDR3 contains 15 residues. CDR1 is SGHRS, CDR2 YFSETQ, per germline. The CDR3 DNA is TGCGCCAGCAGCTTCGGAACAGTGGGCACCGGGGAGCTGTTTTTT. It yields the protein CASSFGTVGTGELFF.

This clonotype was counted at least ten times. V and J are TRBV7-2 and TRBJ1-5; TRBD1 matches 11 bases. The CDR3 is 14 amino acids. The trim removed 3 bases at V and 9 bases at J, leaving 4 bases unmatched. The germline V gene encodes CDR1 SGHTA and CDR2 FQGNSA. The CDR3 is CASSLGQGGRPQHF. CDR3 coding DNA: TGTGCCAGCAGCTTGGGACAGGGGGGTCGGCCCCAGCATTTT. The complete variable domain, with remaining parts taken from reference TRBV7-2 and TRBJ1-5, reads GAGVSQSPSNKVTEKGKDVELRCDPISGHTALYWYRQSLGQGLEFLIYFQGNSAPDKSGLPSDRFSAERTGGSVSTLTIQRTQQEDSAVYLCASSLGQGGRPQHFGDGTRLSIL.

In this sample, this clonotype turned up a few times. This chain uses TRBV29-1 with TRBJ2-1; 9 nucleotides match TRBD1. Trimming took 6 bases from V and 12 from J; bases not matched to a gene: 15. Germline V gene lookup returns CDR1 SQVTM and CDR2 ANQGSEA. The CDR3 extends over 14 amino acids. The CDR3 here is CSVDRGRDLSVQFF. DNA of the CDR3: TGCAGCGTGGACAGGGGTCGGGATTTGTCCGTGCAGTTCTTC.

This clonotype was counted a few times. The rearrangement joins TRBV6-1 to TRBJ2-3; D call uncertain. CDR1 is MNHNS, CDR2 SASEGT, per germline. Trimming shortened V by 6 bases and J by 0 bases, and 19 bases separated the two germline ends. The length of the CDR3 is 17 residues. CDR3 loop: CASSERTDPKSTDTQYF. CDR3 DNA sequence: TGTGCCAGCAGCGAAAGGACCGACCCCAAAAGCACAGATACGCAGTATTTT.

This clonotype was observed at least ten times. The chain combines TRBV12-3 or TRBV12-4 with TRBJ1-2, with D perhaps matching TRBD1 (6 bases). This CDR3 comprises 13 residues. V was trimmed by 4 bases and J by 6 bases, leaving 12 bases between them. CDR3 nucleotides: TGTGCCAGCAGTTGGGGGGACAACCATGGCTACACCTTC. Residues: CASSWGDNHGYTF.

There are a few counts of this clonotype. The CDR3 nucleotides read TGTGCCAGCAGTGAGGCTAGCACAGATACGCAGTATTTT. This sequence encodes CASSEASTDTQYF. The chain combines TRBV27 with TRBJ2-3, with unresolved D. The germline gives CDR1 MNHEY, CDR2 SMNVEV (reference sequence). Trimming pared 5 bases from V and 0 bases from J, leaving 6 bases between. The CDR3 runs to 13 residues.

V usage is TRBV12-5 and J usage is TRBJ1-1, with D tentatively TRBD1 (5 bases). Germline CDR1 LGHNT, CDR2 FRNRAP. The CDR3 is 19 amino acids. V dropped 7 bases and J dropped 8 bases, with 35 bases sitting between them. The CDR3 DNA reads TGTGCTAGTGCCGACCTAACCCAGGGTAAGCACTCAAAGGTCACCGAAGCTTTCTTT. Residues: CASADLTQGKHSKVTEAFF.